This TCR beta chain emerged from a study of blood T cells in healthy people across ages. As for the study in general: Per every two T cells, about one barcoded beta molecule was captured by template switching. General study points: Diversity estimates from one million T cells were considered underestimates. When set beside aged donors, long-lived donors presented more naive CD4+ cells and higher diversity.

Then a second PCR, running about 6 to 11 cycles, was carried out with a sample-barcoded 5' primer and a J-beta primer mix. TCRdb ran MiXCR on the 5' RACE reads and lists one entry per CDR3 protein. The sample shows 1.5 million to 2 million distinct CDR3 sequences, roughly 49% of them seen only once. This clonotype was seen a handful of times. Its antigen remains unknown. Trimming left V 3 bases short and J 5 bases short, with 13 bases between. This CDR3 region has 14 residues. The chain joins TRBV12-3 or TRBV12-4 to TRBJ1-2, with D maybe TRBD1 (5 bases). Sequencing was performed on blood. The source is a woman between 35 and 50 years old in good health. The CDR3 sequence: CASSFRQGEYGYTF. In DNA, the CDR3 is TGTGCCAGCAGTTTCCGGCAGGGAGAGTATGGCTACACCTTC.